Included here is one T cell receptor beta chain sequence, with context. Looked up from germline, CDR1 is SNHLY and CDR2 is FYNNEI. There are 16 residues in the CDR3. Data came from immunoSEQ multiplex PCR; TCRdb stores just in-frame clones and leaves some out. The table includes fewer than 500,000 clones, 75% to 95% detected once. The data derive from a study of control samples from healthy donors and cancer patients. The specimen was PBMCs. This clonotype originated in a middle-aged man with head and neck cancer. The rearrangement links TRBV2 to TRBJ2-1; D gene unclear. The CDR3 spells CAVGQVPGDSYNEQFF. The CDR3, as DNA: TGTGCAGTCGGGCAGGTCCCCGGTGACTCCTACAATGAGCAGTTCTTC.